The T cell receptor beta chain described here comes from a study of T cell changes during pregnancy in multiple sclerosis. The data were produced by immunoSEQ multiplex PCR, yet TCRdb's version contains in-frame clones alone and is incomplete. The sample yields fewer than 80,000 clones, about 92% seen once. The germline CDR1 and CDR2 sequences are SGDLS and YYNGEE. With 1 base removed from V and 3 bases from J, the gap between germline ends came to 10 bases. The CDR3 has 14 amino acids. The sample consisted of peripheral blood, taken in the third trimester of pregnancy. The rearrangement uses TRBV9 and TRBJ1-1; tentative D call: TRBD1 (6 bases). The receptor was isolated from a female donor in good health, enrolled as a control in a pregnancy study. CDR3 in amino acids: CASSVWAGDTEAFF. The CDR3 region has the DNA TGTGCCAGCAGCGTATGGGCAGGGGACACTGAAGCTTTCTTT.